This T cell receptor beta chain was identified during a study of blood T cell repertoires in COVID-19. The data were produced by immunoSEQ multiplex PCR, yet TCRdb's version contains in-frame clones alone and is incomplete. The sample holds 110,000 or so clones, 75% to 90% seen once. The length of the CDR3 is 14 residues. Trimming cost V 3 bases and J 5 bases; bases outside gene matches: 6. The germline V gene has CDR1 SGHTA and CDR2 FQGNSA. The chain carries TRBV7-2 and TRBJ2-7; 8 bases match TRBD2. The sample consisted of peripheral blood. The sequence came from a woman aged 55-70 years with COVID-19, enrolled during active disease. The CDR3 nucleotides are TGTGCCAGCAGCTTGACTAGCGATAATGACGAGCAGTACTTC. Protein: CASSLTSDNDEQYF.